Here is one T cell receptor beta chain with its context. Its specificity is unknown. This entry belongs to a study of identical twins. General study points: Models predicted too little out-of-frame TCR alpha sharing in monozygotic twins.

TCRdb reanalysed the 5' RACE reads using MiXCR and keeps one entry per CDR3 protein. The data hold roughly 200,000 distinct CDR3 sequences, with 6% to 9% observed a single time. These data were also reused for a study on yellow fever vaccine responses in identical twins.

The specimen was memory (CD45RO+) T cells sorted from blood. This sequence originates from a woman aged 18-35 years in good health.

CDR3 coding DNA: TGTGCCAGCAGCCCCAATCTGAGGACAGGCCACTCTGGGGCCAACGTCCTGACTTTC. This codes for CASSPNLRTGHSGANVLTF. J is TRBJ2-6 and V is TRBV11-2; 7 bases are shared with TRBD1. Germline V gene sequence: CDR1 SGHAT, CDR2 FQNNGV. After removal of 5 bases from V and 0 bases from J, the junction contained 13 bases not matched to a gene. The CDR3 runs to 19 residues.